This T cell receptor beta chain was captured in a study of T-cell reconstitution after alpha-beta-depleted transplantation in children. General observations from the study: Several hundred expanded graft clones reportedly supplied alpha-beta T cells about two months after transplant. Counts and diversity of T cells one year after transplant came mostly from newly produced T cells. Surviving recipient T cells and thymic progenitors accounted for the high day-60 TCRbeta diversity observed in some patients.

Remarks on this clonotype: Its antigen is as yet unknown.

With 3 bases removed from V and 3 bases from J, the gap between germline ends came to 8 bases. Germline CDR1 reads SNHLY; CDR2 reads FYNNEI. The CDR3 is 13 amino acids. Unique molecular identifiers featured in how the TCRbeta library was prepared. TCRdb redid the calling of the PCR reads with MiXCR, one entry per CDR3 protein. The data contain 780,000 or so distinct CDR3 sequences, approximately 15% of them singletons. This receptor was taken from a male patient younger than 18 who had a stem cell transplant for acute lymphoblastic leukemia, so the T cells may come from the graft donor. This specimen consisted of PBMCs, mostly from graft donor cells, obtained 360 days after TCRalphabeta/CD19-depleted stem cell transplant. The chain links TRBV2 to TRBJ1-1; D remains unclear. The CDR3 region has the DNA TGTGCCAGCAGTGACGAGGTCGACACTGAAGCTTTCTTT. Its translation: CASSDEVDTEAFF.